The sample holds a few counts of the clone carrying this T cell receptor (beta chain). What it binds is unknown. V was clipped by 5 bases and J by 3 bases, with 15 bases between them. The V gene's germline CDR1 is SGHNT and CDR2 YYREEE (reference sequence). This CDR3 spans 14 amino acids. This sample is drawn from a study of cytotoxic CD8 clonotypes in ibrutinib-treated CLL. The wider study: There were about 11 relapsed/refractory patients and more than 14 treatment-naive patients, and approximately 17 were IGHV unmutated. Study-wide results and caveats: Patients showed higher baseline clonality than age-matched healthy donors, and it tracked circulating CD8+ T-cell counts.

The method was immunoSEQ multiplex PCR; TCRdb's version includes in-frame clones alone and lacks a portion of them. This sample has over 100,000 clones, with roughly 88% found just once. About 2 micrograms of genomic DNA came from cryopreserved PBMCs for TCR beta libraries. The material was PBMCs, obtained after 24 months of ibrutinib treatment. This TCR came from a human donor with chronic lymphocytic leukemia. The chain carries TRBV5-4 and TRBJ2-7; maybe TRBD2 (6 bases). The CDR3 DNA follows: TGTGCCAGCAGGGGCGGGACGGATAACTACGAGCAGTACTTC. Residues: CASRGGTDNYEQYF.